Sequencing of this T cell receptor (beta chain) was carried out in a study of human T cells and chemical hapten exposure. The V end lost 5 bases, the J end lost 6 bases, and 11 bases lay between the germline ends. The CDR3 is made up of 13 amino acids. TCRdb reanalysed the RACE reads using MiXCR and keeps one entry per CDR3 protein. This sample carries about 74,000 distinct CDR3 sequences, about 14% of them seen once, and the ten largest clones take 3.5% to 6%. As to time point: pre-sensitization, week 0. The treatment is: therapeutic diphenylcyclopropenone sensitization with weekly scalp DPC. The chain couples TRBV12-3 or TRBV12-4 to TRBJ2-1, with D perhaps TRBD2 (5 bases). This sequence was found in a woman in her forties or fifties with alopecia areata. Some clones in this sample may be carry-over from other donors' samples. The specimen comprised whole blood, sampled in connection with sensitization to the hapten diphenylcyclopropenone (DPC). In DNA form, the CDR3 reads TGTGCCAGCAGTCCCTCACTAGTCAATGAGCAGTTCTTC. Protein: CASSPSLVNEQFF.